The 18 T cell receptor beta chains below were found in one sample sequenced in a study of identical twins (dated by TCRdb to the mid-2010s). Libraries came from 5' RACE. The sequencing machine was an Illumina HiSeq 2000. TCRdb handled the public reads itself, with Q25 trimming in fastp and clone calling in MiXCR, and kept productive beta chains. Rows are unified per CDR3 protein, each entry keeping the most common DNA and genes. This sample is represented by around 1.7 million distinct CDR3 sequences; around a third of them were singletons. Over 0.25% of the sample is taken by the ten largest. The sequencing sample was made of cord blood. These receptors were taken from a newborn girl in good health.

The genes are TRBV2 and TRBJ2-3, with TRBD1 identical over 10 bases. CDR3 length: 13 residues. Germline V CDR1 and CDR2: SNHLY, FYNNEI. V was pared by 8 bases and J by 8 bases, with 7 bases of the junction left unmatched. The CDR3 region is CASRQGAQGTQYF. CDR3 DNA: TGTGCCAGCCGACAGGGGGCGCAGGGTACGCAGTATTTT. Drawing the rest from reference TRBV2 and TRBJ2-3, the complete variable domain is EPEVTQTPSHQVTQMGQEVILRCVPISNHLYFYWYRQILGQKVEFLVSFYNNEISEKSEIFDDQFSVERPDGSNFTLKIRSTKLEDSAMYFCASRQGAQGTQYFGPGTRLTVL.

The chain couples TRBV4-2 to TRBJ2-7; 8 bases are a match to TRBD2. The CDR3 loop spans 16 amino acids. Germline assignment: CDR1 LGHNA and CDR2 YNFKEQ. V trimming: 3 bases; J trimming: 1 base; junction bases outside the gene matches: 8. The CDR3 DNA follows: TGTGCCAGCAGCCACGCCGGGACTAGTCCATCCTACGAGCAGTACTTC. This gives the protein CASSHAGTSPSYEQYF.

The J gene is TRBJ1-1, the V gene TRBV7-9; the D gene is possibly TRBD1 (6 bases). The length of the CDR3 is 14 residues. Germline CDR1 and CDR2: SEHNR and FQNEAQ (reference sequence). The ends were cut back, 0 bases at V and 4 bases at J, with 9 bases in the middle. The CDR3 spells CASSLAHRATEAFF. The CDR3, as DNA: TGTGCCAGCAGCTTAGCCCACAGGGCCACTGAAGCTTTCTTT. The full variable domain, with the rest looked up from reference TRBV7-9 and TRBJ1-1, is DTGVSQNPRHKITKRGQNVTFRCDPISEHNRLYWYRQTLGQGPEFLTYFQNEAQLEKSRLLSDRFSAERPKGSFSTLEIQRTEQGDSAMYLCASSLAHRATEAFFGQGTRLTVV.

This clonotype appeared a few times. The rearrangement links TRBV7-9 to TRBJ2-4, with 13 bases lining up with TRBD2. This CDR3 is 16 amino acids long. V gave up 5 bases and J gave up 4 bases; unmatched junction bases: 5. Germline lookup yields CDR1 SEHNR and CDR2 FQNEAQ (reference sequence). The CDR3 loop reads CASSTGTSGEKNIQYF. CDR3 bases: TGTGCCAGCAGCACGGGGACTAGCGGGGAAAAAAACATTCAGTACTTC.

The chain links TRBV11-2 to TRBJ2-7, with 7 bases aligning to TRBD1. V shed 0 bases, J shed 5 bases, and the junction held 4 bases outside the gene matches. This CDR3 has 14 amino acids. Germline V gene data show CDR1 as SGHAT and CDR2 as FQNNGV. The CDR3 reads CASSLEGTVHEQYF. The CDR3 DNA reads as TGTGCCAGCAGCTTAGAGGGGACAGTACACGAGCAGTACTTC.

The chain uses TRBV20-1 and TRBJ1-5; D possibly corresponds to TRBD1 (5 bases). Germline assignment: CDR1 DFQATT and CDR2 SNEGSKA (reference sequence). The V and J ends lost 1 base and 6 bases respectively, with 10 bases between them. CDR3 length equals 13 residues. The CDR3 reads CSARGGVTQPQHF. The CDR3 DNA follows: TGCAGTGCTAGAGGGGGGGTGACTCAGCCCCAGCATTTT.

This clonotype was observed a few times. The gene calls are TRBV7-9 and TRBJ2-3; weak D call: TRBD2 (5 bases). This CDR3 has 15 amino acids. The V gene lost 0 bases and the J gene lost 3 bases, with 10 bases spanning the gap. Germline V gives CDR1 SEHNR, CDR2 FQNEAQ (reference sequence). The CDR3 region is CASSLALEDTDTQYF. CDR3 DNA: TGTGCCAGCAGCTTAGCGCTGGAGGATACAGATACGCAGTATTTT.

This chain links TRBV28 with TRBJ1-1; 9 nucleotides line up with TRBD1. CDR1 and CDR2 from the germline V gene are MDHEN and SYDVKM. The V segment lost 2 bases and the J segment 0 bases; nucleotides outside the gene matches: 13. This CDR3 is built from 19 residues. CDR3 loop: CASSLDGTGYPALNTEAFF. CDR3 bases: TGTGCCAGCAGTTTAGATGGGACAGGGTACCCCGCCTTGAACACTGAAGCTTTCTTT.

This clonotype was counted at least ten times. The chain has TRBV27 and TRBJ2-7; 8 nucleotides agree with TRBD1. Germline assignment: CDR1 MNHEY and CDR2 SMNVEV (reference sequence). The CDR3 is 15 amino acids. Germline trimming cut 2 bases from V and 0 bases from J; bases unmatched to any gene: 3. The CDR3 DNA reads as TGTGCCAGCAGTTTAGCTCAGGGGGCCTCCTACGAGCAGTACTTC. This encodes CASSLAQGASYEQYF.

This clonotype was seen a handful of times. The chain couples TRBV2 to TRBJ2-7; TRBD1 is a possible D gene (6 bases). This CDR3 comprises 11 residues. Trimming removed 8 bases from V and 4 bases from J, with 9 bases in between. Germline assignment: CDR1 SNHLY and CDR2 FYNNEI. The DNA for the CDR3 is TGTGCCAGCCACAGGGTGTACGAGCAGTACTTC. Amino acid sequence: CASHRVYEQYF.

The CDR3 region is CASSFRGQVILAKNIQYF. For the CDR3, the DNA is TGTGCCAGCAGTTTTCGTGGACAGGTGATCCTAGCCAAAAACATTCAGTACTTC. The chain carries TRBV28 and TRBJ2-4, with TRBD1 matching over 7 bases. Germline CDR1 and CDR2: MDHEN and SYDVKM. The CDR3 runs 18 residues. The V gene end was trimmed by 3 bases and the J gene end by 0 bases; junction bases not matched to a gene: 11.

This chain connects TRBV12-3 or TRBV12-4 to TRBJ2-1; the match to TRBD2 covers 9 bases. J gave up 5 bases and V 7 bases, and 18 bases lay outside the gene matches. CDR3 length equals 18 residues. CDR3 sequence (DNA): TGTGCCAGCACTGAGACTAGCGGAAACCCTGGGGGACACAATGAGCAGTTCTTC. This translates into CASTETSGNPGGHNEQFF.

This CDR3 is CASSQAPGGNYNEQYF. CDR3 in DNA: TGTGCCAGCAGCCAAGCCCCGGGAGGAAACTACAATGAGCAGTACTTC. The chain couples TRBV4-2 to TRBJ2-1; TRBD2 matches at 7 bases. The J call is uncertain, as TRBJ2-7 better fits the DNA end. Germline V gene lookup returns CDR1 LGHNA and CDR2 YNFKEQ. The CDR3 has 16 amino acids.

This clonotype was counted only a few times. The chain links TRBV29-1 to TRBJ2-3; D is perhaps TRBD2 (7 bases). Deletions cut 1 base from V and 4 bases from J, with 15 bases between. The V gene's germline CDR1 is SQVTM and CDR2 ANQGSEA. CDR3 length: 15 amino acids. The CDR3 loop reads CSVEVWGGAADTQYF. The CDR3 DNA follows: TGCAGCGTTGAAGTCTGGGGGGGGGCCGCAGATACGCAGTATTTT.

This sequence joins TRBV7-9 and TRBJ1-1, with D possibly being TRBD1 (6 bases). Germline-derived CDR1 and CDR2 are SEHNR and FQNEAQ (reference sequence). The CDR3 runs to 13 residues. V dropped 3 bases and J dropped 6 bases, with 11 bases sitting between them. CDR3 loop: CASSFSGESEAFF. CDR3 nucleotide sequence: TGTGCCAGCAGCTTTTCAGGGGAGTCTGAAGCTTTCTTT. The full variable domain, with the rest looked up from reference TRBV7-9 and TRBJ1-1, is DTGVSQNPRHKITKRGQNVTFRCDPISEHNRLYWYRQTLGQGPEFLTYFQNEAQLEKSRLLSDRFSAERPKGSFSTLEIQRTEQGDSAMYLCASSFSGESEAFFGQGTRLTVV.

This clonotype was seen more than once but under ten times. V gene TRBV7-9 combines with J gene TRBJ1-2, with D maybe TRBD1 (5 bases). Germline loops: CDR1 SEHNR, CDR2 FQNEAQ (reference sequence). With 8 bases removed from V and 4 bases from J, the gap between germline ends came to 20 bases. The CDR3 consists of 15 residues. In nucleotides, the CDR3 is TGTGCCAGCTATAGTACCCGGGACTCTATCTATGGCTACACCTTC. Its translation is CASYSTRDSIYGYTF.

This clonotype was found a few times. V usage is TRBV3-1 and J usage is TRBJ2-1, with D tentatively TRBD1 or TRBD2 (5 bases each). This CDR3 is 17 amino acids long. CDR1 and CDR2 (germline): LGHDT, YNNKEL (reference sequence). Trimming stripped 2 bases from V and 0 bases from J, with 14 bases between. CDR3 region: CASSQSPGPSSYNEQFF. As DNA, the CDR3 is TGTGCCAGCAGCCAATCGCCGGGACCTAGCTCCTACAATGAGCAGTTCTTC.

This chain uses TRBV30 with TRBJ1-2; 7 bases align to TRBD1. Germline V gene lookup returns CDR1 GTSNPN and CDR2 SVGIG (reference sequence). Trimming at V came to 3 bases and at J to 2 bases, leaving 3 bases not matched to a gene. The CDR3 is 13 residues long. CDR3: CAWSDRANYGYTF. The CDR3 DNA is TGTGCCTGGAGCGACAGGGCCAACTATGGCTACACCTTC.